The 27 T cell receptor beta chains below come from one sample, sequenced in a study of blood T cell repertoires in COVID-19. The table came from immunoSEQ multiplex PCR; TCRdb's copy has only in-frame clones and leaves some out. The repertoire holds around 230,000 clones, roughly 83% seen once, with just over 2.5% in the top ten. Sequenced sample: peripheral blood. These receptors originate from a woman in her 70s with active or convalescent COVID-19.

The chain has TRBV3-1 (or the pseudogene TRBV3-2) and TRBJ2-1; 7 bases match TRBD1. V was pared by 1 base and J by 9 bases, with 6 bases of the junction left unmatched. The length of the CDR3 is 14 residues. Germline CDR1 and CDR2: LGHDT and YNNKEL (reference sequence). CDR3 loop: CASSQGQGFGEQFF. CDR3 sequence (DNA): TGTGCCAGCAGCCAAGGACAGGGTTTCGGTGAGCAGTTCTTC.

Comments on this clone: The same CDR3 also results from other DNA sequences found in this sample. This sequence joins TRBV19 and TRBJ1-2, with TRBD1 matching over 7 bases. Germline CDR1 LNHDA, CDR2 SQIVND (reference sequence). The CDR3 consists of 18 residues. V was pared by 3 bases and J by 1 base, with 14 bases of the junction left unmatched. DNA of the CDR3: TGTGCCAGTAGTATCGGTCCCCTTCGACAGGGCTTTAACTATGGCTACACCTTC. It yields the protein CASSIGPLRQGFNYGYTF.

V gene TRBV7-2 combines with J gene TRBJ1-2; no firm D call. Germline CDR1 and CDR2: SGHTA and FQGNSA. The CDR3 runs to 12 residues. Trimming pared 0 bases from V and 7 bases from J, leaving 6 bases between. CDR3 nucleotides: TGTGCCAGCAGCTTAGCGCCCAGTGGCTACACCTTC. Protein sequence: CASSLAPSGYTF.

The chain couples TRBV28 to TRBJ2-7; D remains ambiguous. V gave up 2 bases and J gave up 3 bases, with 8 bases separating them. The CDR3 has 13 amino acids. Germline loops: CDR1 MDHEN, CDR2 SYDVKM. CDR3 residues: CASSLGHLYEQYF. The CDR3 nucleotides read TGTGCCAGCAGTTTAGGGCATCTCTACGAGCAGTACTTC.

The chain links TRBV28 to TRBJ2-5, with 16 nucleotides matching TRBD2. The CDR3 is 18 residues long. V dropped 5 bases and J dropped 5; count of bases not matched to a gene: 11. Germline CDR1 reads MDHEN; CDR2 reads SYDVKM. The DNA for the CDR3 is TGTGCCAGCAGTCCTTGGGGACTAGCGGGAGGGCTGGGTGAGACCCAGTACTTC. This sequence encodes CASSPWGLAGGLGETQYF.

The rearrangement uses TRBV6-6 and TRBJ2-7, with a weak D call TRBD2 (7 bases). Trimming pared 2 bases from V and 4 bases from J, leaving 12 bases between. This CDR3 spans 14 amino acids. Germline V gene lookup returns CDR1 MNHNY and CDR2 SVGAGI (reference sequence). CDR3 in amino acids: CASSYKGRGYEQYF. The CDR3 DNA follows: TGTGCCAGCAGTTACAAGGGGAGGGGGTACGAGCAGTACTTC.

J is TRBJ2-3 and V is TRBV2, with TRBD2 matching over 8 bases. Germline assignment: CDR1 SNHLY and CDR2 FYNNEI. The V segment lost 7 bases and the J segment 3 bases; nucleotides outside the gene matches: 12. The CDR3 length is 16 residues. CDR3 coding DNA: TGTGCCAGCACGGATCGGGAGCGGGAGACAACAGATACGCAGTATTTT. Translating gives CASTDRERETTDTQYF.

The chain uses TRBV7-9 and TRBJ1-4, with TRBD1 matching over 9 bases. The CDR3 extends over 14 amino acids. With 1 base clipped from V and 8 bases from J, the junction kept 2 bases outside the gene matches. Germline V gene data show CDR1 as SEHNR and CDR2 as FQNEAQ (reference sequence). The CDR3 DNA sequence: TGTGCCAGCAGCTTAGGACAGGGGGAAGAAAAACTGTTTTTT. Its translation: CASSLGQGEEKLFF.

The CDR3 DNA reads TGCGCCAGCAGCTTCAAGGACTCGTTCGACGCCGAGCAGTACTTC. It specifies CASSFKDSFDAEQYF. The chain uses TRBV5-1 and TRBJ2-7; the D gene is possibly TRBD2 (5 bases). Germline V gene data show CDR1 as SGHRS and CDR2 as YFSETQ. V lost 2 bases and J 6 bases, leaving 18 bases between the germline ends. CDR3 size: 15 residues.

The chain links TRBV7-9 to TRBJ2-2; D call uncertain. Trimming took 11 bases from V and 0 from J, leaving 13 bases between them. From germline, CDR1 is SEHNR and CDR2 FQNEAQ (reference sequence). This CDR3 is built from 14 residues. The CDR3 protein is CAYNLGPNTGELFF. The CDR3 bases are TGTGCCTACAATTTGGGCCCGAACACCGGGGAGCTGTTTTTT.

This clone was seen just once. The V call is TRBV4-1, the J call TRBJ2-3; 7 positions match TRBD2. V lost 3 bases, J lost 2 bases, and 8 bases stayed unmatched. The CDR3 runs to 16 residues. The germline V gene has CDR1 MGHRA and CDR2 YSYEKL. The chain's CDR3 is CASSHPQLATTDTQYF. Written as DNA, the CDR3 is TGCGCCAGCAGCCATCCTCAACTAGCGACCACAGATACGCAGTATTTT.

The V call is TRBV28, the J call TRBJ2-1; 9 positions agree with TRBD2. The CDR3 length is 14 residues. Germline V lookup: CDR1 MDHEN, CDR2 SYDVKM. Trimming at V came to 6 bases and at J to 8 bases, leaving 8 bases not matched to a gene. CDR3 sequence reads: CASSLAGGGYEQFF. The CDR3 DNA is TGTGCCAGCAGCCTTGCGGGGGGGGGCTATGAGCAGTTCTTC. Based on the CDR3 plus reference TRBV28 and TRBJ2-1, the full variable domain is DVKVTQSSRYLVKRTGEKVFLECVQDMDHENMFWYRQDPGLGLRLIYFSYDVKMKEKGDIPEGYSVSREKKERFSLILESASTNQTSMYLCASSLAGGGYEQFFGPGTRLTVL.

The V and J genes are TRBV19 and TRBJ2-7, with D perhaps matching TRBD1 (6 bases). CDR1 is LNHDA, CDR2 SQIVND, per germline (reference sequence). CDR3 size: 14 residues. Trimming cost V 5 bases and J 3 bases, with 14 bases left between them. CDR3 coding DNA: TGTGCCAGTAGTTCCCAAGGGGGTTTCTACGAGCAGTACTTC. Its translation: CASSSQGGFYEQYF.

This chain uses TRBV30 with TRBJ1-3; D is uncertain. This CDR3 contains 15 residues. Between the trimmed V and J ends, which lost 1 base and 0 bases, there was a span of 10 bases. In germline, CDR1 is GTSNPN, CDR2 SVGIG (reference sequence). CDR3 DNA sequence: TGTGCCTGGAGTGGGGCAGCCAACTCTGGAAACACCATATATTTT. Protein: CAWSGAANSGNTIYF.

The CDR3 spells CASSFFTGGSNQPQHF. CDR3 in DNA: TGTGCCAGCAGTTTTTTTACGGGTGGGAGCAATCAGCCCCAGCATTTT. This rearrangement joins TRBV27 to TRBJ1-5; D is uncertain. Trimming cost V 3 bases and J 1 base, with 13 bases left between them. This CDR3 contains 16 residues. Per germline, CDR1 MNHEY and CDR2 SMNVEV (reference sequence).

Details on this clone: A junction end diverges from the germline sequence, so it may reflect a read error. The chain couples TRBV7-7 to TRBJ2-1; D perhaps matches TRBD2 (6 bases). The germline V gene has CDR1 SSHAT and CDR2 FNYEAQ (reference sequence). The CDR3 is made up of 16 amino acids. CDR3 region: CASSPGWEAGPNEQFF. CDR3 DNA: TGTGCTAGCAGCCCGGGGTGGGAAGCGGGCCCCAATGAGCAGTTCTTC.

V usage is TRBV19 and J usage is TRBJ1-1; no definite D call. Looked up from germline, CDR1 is LNHDA and CDR2 is SQIVND (reference sequence). The CDR3 extends over 12 amino acids. The V gene lost 1 base and the J gene lost 3 bases, with 3 bases spanning the gap. CDR3 residues: CASSIADTEAFF. The CDR3 region has the DNA TGTGCCAGTAGTATAGCGGACACTGAAGCTTTCTTT.

The chain combines TRBV18 with TRBJ2-5, with 8 bases matching TRBD1. Germline V CDR1 and CDR2: KGHSH, LQKENI. V shed 6 bases, J shed 4 bases, and the junction held 4 bases outside the gene matches. The CDR3 runs to 13 residues. The CDR3 loop reads CASSRGQGETQYF. In nucleotides, the CDR3 is TGTGCCAGCTCTCGCGGACAGGGAGAGACCCAGTACTTC. Full variable domain (rest looked up from reference TRBV18 and TRBJ2-5): NAGVMQNPRHLVRRRGQEARLRCSPMKGHSHVYWYRQLPEEGLKFMVYLQKENIIDESGMPKERFSAEFPKEGPSILRIQQVVRGDSAAYFCASSRGQGETQYFGPGTRLLVL.

The J gene is TRBJ2-2, the V gene TRBV15, with D perhaps TRBD2 (6 bases). In germline, CDR1 is LNHNV, CDR2 YYDKDF (reference sequence). This CDR3 comprises 15 residues. Trimming shortened V by 3 bases and J by 2 bases, and 10 bases separated the two germline ends. The CDR3 region has the DNA TGTGCCACCAGCAGGCCGGGACTCAACACCGGGGAGCTGTTTTTT. Its translation is CATSRPGLNTGELFF.

The rearrangement uses TRBV7-8 and TRBJ2-3, with 7 bases lining up with TRBD1. CDR1 SGHVS and CDR2 FQNEAQ come from the germline V gene. The CDR3 has 15 amino acids. The ends lost 5 bases at V and 0 bases at J; junction bases unmatched: 5. Written as DNA, the CDR3 is TGTGCCAGCAGCCCTACAGGGGTTAGCACAGATACGCAGTATTTT. Translated, it gives CASSPTGVSTDTQYF. The entire variable domain, with the rest obtained from reference TRBV7-8 and TRBJ2-3, is as follows: GAGVSQSPRYKVAKRGQDVALRCDPISGHVSLFWYQQALGQGPEFLTYFQNEAQLDKSGLPSDRFFAERPEGSVSTLKIQRTQQEDSAVYLCASSPTGVSTDTQYFGPGTRLTVL.

This chain uses TRBV7-9 with TRBJ2-6, with D hard to call. CDR1 and CDR2 (germline): SEHNR, FQNEAQ (reference sequence). CDR3 size: 18 residues. The ends were cut back, 8 bases at V and 0 bases at J, with 20 bases in the middle. CDR3 nucleotide sequence: TGTGCCAGCGCCATTCCCGGCAGCGCGATCTCTGGGGCCAACGTCCTGACTTTC. It codes for CASAIPGSAISGANVLTF.

The chain is built from TRBV30 and TRBJ2-7; tentative D call: TRBD2 (6 bases). The CDR3 is 13 residues long. In germline, CDR1 is GTSNPN, CDR2 SVGIG (reference sequence). V lost 4 bases and J 0 bases, leaving 10 bases between the germline ends. CDR3 bases: TGTGCCTGGACCCGGGGGAGCTCCTACGAGCAGTACTTC. It yields the protein CAWTRGSSYEQYF. The complete variable domain, with remaining parts taken from reference TRBV30 and TRBJ2-7, reads SQTIHQWPATLVQPVGSPLSLECTVEGTSNPNLYWYRQAAGRGLQLLFYSVGIGQISSEVPQNLSASRPQDRQFILSSKKLLLSDSGFYLCAWTRGSSYEQYFGPGTRLTVT.

The rearrangement uses TRBV5-4 and TRBJ2-1; 7 bases line up with TRBD1. Per germline, CDR1 SGHNT and CDR2 YYREEE (reference sequence). The length of the CDR3 is 17 residues. With 4 bases clipped from V and 0 bases from J, the junction kept 10 bases outside the gene matches. CDR3 in amino acids: CASSDPVRGSSYNEQFF. For the CDR3, the DNA is TGTGCCAGCAGCGACCCCGTCAGGGGGAGCTCCTACAATGAGCAGTTCTTC.

The V gene is TRBV3-1 (or the pseudogene TRBV3-2), the J gene TRBJ2-7; D may be TRBD2 (7 bases). V lost 4 bases to trimming and J lost 3 bases, with 16 bases between them. Germline values: CDR1 LGHDT, CDR2 YNNKEL (reference sequence). The CDR3 sequence is 15 residues long. The CDR3 region is CASSRGGAGDYEQYF. CDR3 sequence (DNA): TGTGCCAGCAGCCGAGGGGGTGCGGGGGACTACGAGCAGTACTTC.

The rearrangement uses TRBV15 and TRBJ1-2; D unresolved. V was cut by 0 bases and J by 1 base, with 3 bases left in between. Germline-derived CDR1 and CDR2 are LNHNV and YYDKDF (reference sequence). CDR3 size: 13 residues. The CDR3 sequence: CATSRDHNYGYTF. The DNA for the CDR3 is TGTGCCACCAGCAGAGACCATAACTATGGCTACACCTTC.

The chain is built from TRBV24-1 and TRBJ1-6; TRBD1 is a possible D gene (5 bases). Trimming removed 3 bases at V and 5 bases at J, with 13 bases between. There are 16 residues in the CDR3. Germline V gives CDR1 KGHDR, CDR2 SFDVKD. Written as DNA, the CDR3 is TGTGCCACCAGTGATAGACGCCCGGGGGATAATTCACCCCTCCACTTT. Its translation: CATSDRRPGDNSPLHF.

This chain connects TRBV28 to TRBJ2-3; a weak D match, TRBD1 (6 bases). V shed 4 bases and J shed 0 bases, with 14 bases lying between them. Germline CDR1 reads MDHEN; CDR2 reads SYDVKM. The CDR3 spans 16 residues. This CDR3 reads CASSSPPTGSTDTQYF. In nucleotides, the CDR3 is TGTGCCAGCAGTTCCCCCCCCACAGGGAGCACAGATACGCAGTATTTT.